This T cell receptor (beta chain) was identified during a study of cytomegalovirus exposure and HLA in healthy donors. Worth noting for this clone: The antigen remains undetermined. The sample holds other DNA sequences that translate to the same CDR3.

Points from the study as a whole: In an earlier analysis, productive rearrangement rates for most beta V segments clustered near 90% or 30%. In a later analysis, TCR beta V- and J-gene trimming was associated with a missense DCLRE1C variant.

V was shortened by 1 base and J by 2 bases, with 6 bases between the two germline ends. The CDR3 covers 14 residues. Germline assignment: CDR1 SGDLS and CDR2 YYNGEE. The PCR contained 60 Vbeta and 13 Jbeta primers. Sequencing was performed with immunoSEQ multiplex PCR; in TCRdb, only in-frame clones are kept and a portion is missing. This sample has 160,000 or so clones, with 87% found just once. The sequenced material came from PBMCs. This receptor was identified in a woman in her twenties or thirties in good health and CMV-seronegative. The chain uses TRBV9 and TRBJ2-2, with D maybe TRBD1 (5 bases). CDR3 sequence: CASSVTGNTGELFF. In DNA form, the CDR3 reads TGTGCCAGCAGCGTAACAGGCAACACCGGGGAGCTGTTTTTT.